The 31 T cell receptor beta chains in this list originate from one sample, sequenced in a study of T-cell memory formation after mild COVID-19. TCRdb fed the 5' RACE reads into MiXCR, producing one record per CDR3 protein. This repertoire shows hundreds of thousands of distinct CDR3 sequences, 15% found once; its top ten account for 2% to 2.5%. The sample taken for sequencing was PBMCs or a T cell subset sorted from them (not recorded which). Receptors originate from an adult woman who had mild COVID-19 (a few samples of this study predate the infection). Cell type and time point are not known.

This clonotype was detected many times. The chain has TRBV5-1 and TRBJ2-2; D not resolved. From germline, CDR1 is SGHRS and CDR2 YFSETQ. Trimming pared 0 bases from V and 7 bases from J, leaving 4 bases between. The length of the CDR3 is 12 residues. In DNA, the CDR3 is TGCGCCAGCAGCTTGGCGGTCGGGGAGCTGTTTTTT. This codes for CASSLAVGELFF.

V is TRBV5-6 and J is TRBJ1-4; D not resolved. Trimming pared 1 base from V and 7 bases from J, leaving 11 bases between. CDR1 SGHDT and CDR2 YYEEEE come from the germline V gene. The CDR3 spans 14 residues. In DNA form, the CDR3 reads TGTGCCAGCAGCTTGCTGGGGTTTGGTGAAAAACTGTTTTTT. This translates into CASSLLGFGEKLFF.

The J gene is TRBJ1-1, the V gene TRBV15, with 7 bases matching TRBD1. CDR1 LNHNV and CDR2 YYDKDF come from the germline V gene (reference sequence). V dropped 5 bases and J dropped 5; count of bases not matched to a gene: 8. CDR3 length equals 14 residues. The CDR3 spells CATSPGQRITEAFF. The DNA of the CDR3 is TGTGCCACCAGCCCGGGACAGCGTATTACTGAAGCTTTCTTT.

The chain is built from TRBV7-9 and TRBJ2-3, with D possibly being TRBD2 (6 bases). This CDR3 is 14 amino acids long. From germline, CDR1 is SEHNR and CDR2 FQNEAQ (reference sequence). V gave up 9 bases and J gave up 3 bases, with 16 bases separating them. CDR3 sequence reads: CASASQLATDTQYF. As DNA, the CDR3 is TGTGCCAGTGCCAGTCAACTAGCAACAGATACGCAGTATTTT. The full variable domain, completed using reference TRBV7-9 and TRBJ2-3, is DTGVSQNPRHKITKRGQNVTFRCDPISEHNRLYWYRQTLGQGPEFLTYFQNEAQLEKSRLLSDRFSAERPKGSFSTLEIQRTEQGDSAMYLCASASQLATDTQYFGPGTRLTVL.

J is TRBJ2-1 and V is TRBV7-2, with TRBD1 identical over 7 bases. Germline values: CDR1 SGHTA, CDR2 FQGNSA. Germline trimming cut 5 bases from V and 10 bases from J; bases unmatched to any gene: 14. There are 15 residues in the CDR3. The CDR3 here is CASSARDSSSYEQFF. CDR3 in DNA: TGTGCCAGCAGCGCCCGGGACAGCTCGTCATACGAGCAGTTCTTC.

The chain has TRBV12-3 or TRBV12-4 and TRBJ2-7; D not resolved. This CDR3 region has 13 residues. Trimming shortened V by 9 bases and J by 0 bases, and 12 bases separated the two germline ends. The DNA of the CDR3 is TGTGCCAGTTCATATGCCTACTCCTACGAGCAGTACTTC. Amino acid sequence: CASSYAYSYEQYF.

The gene calls are TRBV5-1 and TRBJ2-4; D is undetermined. The CDR3 has 13 residues. Trimming stripped 5 bases from V and 3 bases from J, with 9 bases between. Germline values: CDR1 SGHRS, CDR2 YFSETQ. CDR3 coding DNA: TGCGCCAGCAGGGGTGAAGTCAAAAACATTCAGTACTTC. Protein: CASRGEVKNIQYF.

The chain is built from TRBV5-6 and TRBJ2-3; 7 bases match TRBD1. The CDR3 contains 16 residues. Germline CDR1 SGHDT, CDR2 YYEEEE. The junction had 8 bases not matched to a gene; V was cut back by 1 base and J by 3 bases. The CDR3 here is CASSLLRGQVTDTQYF. The CDR3, as DNA: TGTGCCAGCAGCTTGCTAAGGGGGCAAGTGACAGATACGCAGTATTTT.

The chain employs TRBV12-3 or TRBV12-4 and TRBJ2-7; D remains ambiguous. V was clipped by 4 bases and J by 0 bases, with 4 bases between them. The CDR3 runs 12 residues. In DNA, the CDR3 is TGTGCCAGCAGTTGGAGCTCCTACGAGCAGTACTTC. Translated, it gives CASSWSSYEQYF.

The CDR3 DNA sequence: TGTGCCAGCAGTGGGGTTTTGTATGGAGAGACCCAGTACTTC. As protein: CASSGVLYGETQYF. V is TRBV12-3 or TRBV12-4 and J is TRBJ2-5; D remains ambiguous. Trimming took off 5 bases at V and 4 bases at J, with 14 bases between the two ends. This CDR3 is built from 14 residues.

The table lists this clonotype with many counts. This rearrangement joins TRBV12-3 or TRBV12-4 to TRBJ2-2; a possible D gene is TRBD1 (5 bases). This CDR3 has 14 amino acids. V lost 4 bases to trimming and J lost 2 bases, with 8 bases between them. Here the CDR3 DNA reads TGTGCCAGCAGTTGGACAACTAACACCGGGGAGCTGTTTTTT. The encoded protein is CASSWTTNTGELFF.

The chain employs TRBV27 and TRBJ1-6, with D perhaps TRBD1 (5 bases). Trimming removed 3 bases at V and 9 bases at J, with 12 bases between. The length of the CDR3 is 14 residues. Germline V CDR1 and CDR2: MNHEY, SMNVEV (reference sequence). The CDR3 DNA sequence: TGTGCCAGCAGTTTGGGGGACTCGCTTTCACCCCTCCACTTT. Protein: CASSLGDSLSPLHF.

This chain links TRBV10-3 with TRBJ1-5; no clear D gene. From germline, CDR1 is ENHRY and CDR2 SYGVKD. The CDR3 consists of 15 residues. V was shortened by 0 bases and J by 3 bases, with 9 bases between the two germline ends. In DNA, the CDR3 is TGTGCCATCAGTGAGTCGAGGGCAGTCAATCAGCCCCAGCATTTT. Translated, it gives CAISESRAVNQPQHF.

The table lists this clonotype with a few counts. CDR3 residues: CASRIGTAQETQYF. The CDR3 bases are TGCGCCAGCAGGATAGGGACAGCCCAAGAGACCCAGTACTTC. The chain is built from TRBV5-1 and TRBJ2-5; 7 bases are shared with TRBD1. The germline gives CDR1 SGHRS, CDR2 YFSETQ. V was clipped by 5 bases and J by 1 base; unmatched bases: 5. This CDR3 is built from 14 residues.

The chain carries TRBV11-3 and TRBJ2-7; the D gene is possibly TRBD1 (7 bases). Germline loops: CDR1 SGHNT, CDR2 YENEEA. The CDR3 length is 17 residues. Trimming left V 1 base short and J 2 bases short, with 18 bases between. In DNA, the CDR3 is TGTGCCAGCAGCTTAGTAAGTTCGCAGGGGGGACCCTACGAGCAGTACTTC. Protein product: CASSLVSSQGGPYEQYF.

This rearrangement joins TRBV14 to TRBJ2-3; D remains unclear. V was pared by 4 bases and J by 4 bases, with 12 bases between. The germline V gene encodes CDR1 SGHDN and CDR2 FVKESK. This CDR3 has 14 amino acids. CDR3 nucleotides: TGTGCCAGCAGCCTACCCAGGCACCCAGATACGCAGTATTTT. It encodes CASSLPRHPDTQYF.

This clonotype has just a few counts. The chain employs TRBV10-3 and TRBJ1-2, with 9 bases identical to TRBD1. CDR3 size: 15 residues. In germline, CDR1 is ENHRY, CDR2 SYGVKD. The trim removed 4 bases at V and 2 bases at J, leaving 5 bases unmatched. The CDR3 sequence is CAISGGTGKNYGYTF. The CDR3 coding sequence is TGTGCCATCAGTGGGGGGACAGGGAAGAACTATGGCTACACCTTC.

This clonotype was seen more than once but under ten times. The V call is TRBV3-1, the J call TRBJ2-1; perhaps TRBD1 as D (8 bases). The germline V gene has CDR1 LGHDT and CDR2 YNNKEL (reference sequence). The CDR3 contains 14 residues. Trimming stripped 4 bases from V and 9 bases from J, with 16 bases between. As DNA, the CDR3 is TGTGCCAGCAGCCCCCGGACAGGGAGGGCTGAGCAGTTCTTC. Translated: CASSPRTGRAEQFF.

V usage is TRBV5-4 and J usage is TRBJ1-1; D is unresolved. This CDR3 is built from 15 residues. Trimming removed 4 bases from V and 1 base from J, with 14 bases in between. Germline V gene data show CDR1 as SGHNT and CDR2 as YYREEE (reference sequence). For the CDR3, the DNA is TGTGCCAGCAGCAGACAACTCGGGCGGAACACTGAAGCTTTCTTT. Protein product: CASSRQLGRNTEAFF. The full variable domain, its missing parts supplied by reference TRBV5-4 and TRBJ1-1, is ETGVTQSPTHLIKTRGQQVTLRCSSQSGHNTVSWYQQALGQGPQFIFQYYREEENGRGNFPPRFSGLQFPNYSSELNVNALELDDSALYLCASSRQLGRNTEAFFGQGTRLTVV.

As concerns this clonotype: A junction boundary mismatches the germline segment, possibly from a read error. V usage is TRBV28 and J usage is TRBJ2-2; no clear D gene. The CDR3 is 13 residues long. Germline CDR1 MDHEN, CDR2 SYDVKM. The CDR3: CASTKVFTVELFF. The CDR3 bases are TGTGCCAGCACGAAAGTTTTCACCGTGGAGCTGTTTTTT.

This clonotype was seen a handful of times. V is TRBV5-1 and J is TRBJ1-2; a weak D match, TRBD1 (6 bases). CDR3 length: 14 residues. Germline CDR1 SGHRS, CDR2 YFSETQ. V was shortened by 4 bases and J by 7 bases, with 17 bases between the two germline ends. Here the CDR3 reads CASSLGRGRGGYTF. Here the CDR3 DNA reads TGCGCCAGCAGCCTGGGACGGGGGCGAGGTGGCTACACCTTC.

The sample holds many counts of this clonotype. The rearrangement joins TRBV5-1 to TRBJ2-2, with TRBD2 identical over 13 bases. The V and J ends lost 3 bases and 6 bases, in that order; junction bases with no gene match: 5. In germline, CDR1 is SGHRS, CDR2 YFSETQ. The CDR3 runs to 16 residues. The CDR3, as DNA: TGCGCCAGCAGCTCTCGGACTAGCGGGAGCGCCGGGGAGCTGTTTTTT. Translating it yields CASSSRTSGSAGELFF.

V is TRBV18 and J is TRBJ2-6; D call uncertain. Trimming pared 6 bases from V and 0 bases from J, leaving 9 bases between. There are 15 residues in the CDR3. The germline CDR1 and CDR2 sequences are KGHSH and LQKENI. The CDR3 DNA sequence: TGTGCCAGCTCCCCCAGCCCCTCTGGGGCCAACGTCCTGACTTTC. It is translated as CASSPSPSGANVLTF.

This clonotype was detected only a few times. The chain couples TRBV7-3 to TRBJ2-1; D possibly matches TRBD1 or TRBD2 (5 bases each). V was pared by 0 bases and J by 3 bases, with 12 bases between. CDR1 and CDR2 from the germline V gene are SGHTA and FQGTGA. This CDR3 spans 16 amino acids. The CDR3 sequence: CASSLTRGGLYNEQFF. DNA of the CDR3: TGTGCCAGCAGCTTAACGAGGGGCGGACTCTACAATGAGCAGTTCTTC.

This clonotype was observed a few times. V gene TRBV7-2 combines with J gene TRBJ2-7, with 7 bases identical to TRBD2. V dropped 0 bases and J dropped 6; count of bases not matched to a gene: 11. The CDR3 is 16 amino acids. CDR1 and CDR2 (germline): SGHTA, FQGNSA. The CDR3: CASSLAAGALGTEQYF. The CDR3 coding sequence is TGTGCCAGCAGCTTAGCGGCGGGAGCGTTGGGGACCGAGCAGTACTTC.

This clonotype was picked up many times. The chain couples TRBV9 to TRBJ2-1; 9 bases fit TRBD1. The CDR3 length is 14 residues. CDR1 and CDR2 (germline): SGDLS, YYNGEE. V dropped 4 bases and J dropped 3; count of bases not matched to a gene: 2. The CDR3 DNA follows: TGTGCCAGCAGCTGGACAGGGGACTACAATGAGCAGTTCTTC. It translates to CASSWTGDYNEQFF.

CDR3 nucleotides: TGTGCCAGCAGGGGAGCGGGAGGGTACACCGGGGAGCTGTTTTTT. It is translated as CASRGAGGYTGELFF. The chain joins TRBV11-3 to TRBJ2-2, with TRBD2 matching 10 bases. CDR3 size: 15 residues. With 6 bases clipped from V and 3 bases from J, the junction kept 4 bases outside the gene matches. The germline gives CDR1 SGHNT, CDR2 YENEEA.

There are a few counts of this clonotype. The chain uses TRBV7-9 and TRBJ2-7, with D unclear. V dropped 7 bases and J dropped 0 bases, with 13 bases sitting between them. The CDR3 is 14 residues long. The germline V gene encodes CDR1 SEHNR and CDR2 FQNEAQ (reference sequence). Here the CDR3 reads CASNIMGLSYEQYF. The CDR3 bases are TGTGCCAGCAATATCATGGGCCTCTCCTACGAGCAGTACTTC.

The chain combines TRBV7-2 with TRBJ2-2; D is perhaps TRBD2 (5 bases). Germline CDR1 SGHTA, CDR2 FQGNSA. The CDR3 runs 16 residues. With 5 bases removed from V and 4 bases from J, the gap between germline ends came to 17 bases. CDR3 coding DNA: TGTGCCAGCAGCGCCGCGTCGAGGGTCGTCACCGGGGAGCTGTTTTTT. This sequence encodes CASSAASRVVTGELFF.

This clonotype showed up just a few times. The chain links TRBV2 to TRBJ2-2, with a weak D call TRBD1 (6 bases). The CDR3 length is 14 residues. Trimming removed 11 bases at V and 4 bases at J, with 17 bases between. Per the germline V gene, CDR1 is SNHLY and CDR2 is FYNNEI. DNA of the CDR3: TGTGCCTCCAGGGGCGAGAGTGTCACCGGGGAGCTGTTTTTT. Translating gives CASRGESVTGELFF.

The J gene is TRBJ1-1, the V gene TRBV10-3, with D possibly being TRBD1 (5 bases). This CDR3 contains 14 residues. The germline V gene has CDR1 ENHRY and CDR2 SYGVKD. Trimming removed 6 bases from V and 1 base from J, with 12 bases in between. This CDR3 is CAIRRDARNTEAFF. As DNA, the CDR3 is TGTGCCATCAGGAGGGACGCCAGGAACACTGAAGCTTTCTTT.